This T cell receptor beta chain was retrieved from a study of response to subunit inactivated influenza vaccine. The study, taken as a whole, reports: Each seasonal flu vaccination may recruit only limited new T cells, authors suggested.

About this clonotype: Its antigen is not known.

Trimming cost V 5 bases and J 0 bases; bases outside gene matches: 12. Germline V gene lookup returns CDR1 MNHEY and CDR2 SMNVEV (reference sequence). The CDR3 extends over 18 amino acids. TCRdb called the RT-PCR reads again in MiXCR, with one record for every CDR3 protein. The sample comprises fewer than 650,000 distinct CDR3 sequences, approximately 12% of which are singletons, and around 13% rests with the top ten. The source material was PBMCs from blood, sampled about 6 weeks after vaccination. The sequence was collected from a man aged 45-65 years who received an inactivated influenza vaccine. This sequence joins TRBV27 and TRBJ2-7; 11 nucleotides agree with TRBD2. This chain's CDR3 is CASSLRPSGGYSSYEQYF. In DNA, the CDR3 is TGTGCCAGCAGTCTCCGGCCTAGCGGGGGGTACAGCTCCTACGAGCAGTACTTC.